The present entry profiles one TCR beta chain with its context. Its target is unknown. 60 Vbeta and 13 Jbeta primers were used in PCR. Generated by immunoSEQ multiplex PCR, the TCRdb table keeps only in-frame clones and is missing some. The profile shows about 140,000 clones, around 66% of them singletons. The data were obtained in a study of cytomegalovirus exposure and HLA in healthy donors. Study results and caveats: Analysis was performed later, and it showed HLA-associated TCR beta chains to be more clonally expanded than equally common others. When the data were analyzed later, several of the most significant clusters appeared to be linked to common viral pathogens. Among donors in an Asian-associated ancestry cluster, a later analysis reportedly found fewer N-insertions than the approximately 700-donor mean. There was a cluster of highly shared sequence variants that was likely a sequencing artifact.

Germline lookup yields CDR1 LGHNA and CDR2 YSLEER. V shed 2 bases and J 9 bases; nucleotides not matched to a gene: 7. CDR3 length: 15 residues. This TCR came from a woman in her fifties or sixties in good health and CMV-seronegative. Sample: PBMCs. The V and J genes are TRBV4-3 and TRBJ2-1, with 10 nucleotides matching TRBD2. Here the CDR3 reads CASSQFLAGVVEQFF. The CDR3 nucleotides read TGCGCCAGCAGCCAATTTCTAGCGGGAGTGGTTGAGCAGTTCTTC.